This T cell receptor (beta chain) is from a study of tumor-infiltrating lymphocytes in oesophageal squamous cell carcinoma (dated by TCRdb to between 2015 and 2016). CDR1 SGHTA and CDR2 FQGTGA were looked up in the germline V gene. From its first to its last residue, the CDR3 has 14 amino acids. Library preparation employed PCR. These reads were obtained on an Illumina HiSeq 2000. Starting from the raw public reads, TCRdb applied fastp trimming at Q25, assembled clones with MiXCR and retained in-frame beta chains. Rows are combined by CDR3 protein, so each entry shows the most common genes and DNA. The table for this sample lists a few thousand distinct CDR3 sequences; under 15% of them were counted only once. The ten largest clones add up to approximately 30% of the sample. Of note for this clonotype: This receptor's antigen is unknown. The CDR3 carries no conserved terminal phenylalanine or tryptophan, so it likely arises from a read error. No DNA is shown, since the ends of the CDR3 on it are uncertain; the CDR3 is the one TCRdb lists.

In this chain, TRBV7-3 is recombined with TRBJ2-3; the table gives TRBD1 as D, unverified against the DNA. The sample was esophageal tumor tissue. This TCR was recovered from a male donor with esophageal squamous cell carcinoma. For the CDR3, the sequence is CASSGTGVATPSVR.